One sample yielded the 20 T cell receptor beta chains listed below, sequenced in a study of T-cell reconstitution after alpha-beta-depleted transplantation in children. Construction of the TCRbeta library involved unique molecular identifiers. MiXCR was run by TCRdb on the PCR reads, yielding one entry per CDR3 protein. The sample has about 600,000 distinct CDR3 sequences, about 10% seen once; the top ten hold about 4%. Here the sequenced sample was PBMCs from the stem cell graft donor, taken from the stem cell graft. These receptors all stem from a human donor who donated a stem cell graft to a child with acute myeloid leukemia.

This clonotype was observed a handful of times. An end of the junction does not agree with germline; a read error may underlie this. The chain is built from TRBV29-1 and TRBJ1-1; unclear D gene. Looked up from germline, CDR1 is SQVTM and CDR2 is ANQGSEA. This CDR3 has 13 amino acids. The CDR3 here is CSVEGPSNTEAFF. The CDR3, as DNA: TGCAGCGTGGAAGGACCCTCGAACACTGAAGCTTTCTTT. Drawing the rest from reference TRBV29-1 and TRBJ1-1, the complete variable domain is SAVISQKPSRDICQRGTSLTIQCQVDSQVTMMFWYRQQPGQSLTLIATANQGSEATYESGFVIDKFPISRPNLTFSTLTVSNMSPEDSSIYLCSVEGPSNTEAFFGQGTRLTVV.

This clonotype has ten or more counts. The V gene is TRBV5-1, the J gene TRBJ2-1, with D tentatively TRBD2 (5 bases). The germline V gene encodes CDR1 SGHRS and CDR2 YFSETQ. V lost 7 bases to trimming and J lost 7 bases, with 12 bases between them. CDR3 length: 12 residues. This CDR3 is CASSPPGNEQFF. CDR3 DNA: TGCGCCAGCTCCCCGCCGGGGAATGAGCAGTTCTTC.

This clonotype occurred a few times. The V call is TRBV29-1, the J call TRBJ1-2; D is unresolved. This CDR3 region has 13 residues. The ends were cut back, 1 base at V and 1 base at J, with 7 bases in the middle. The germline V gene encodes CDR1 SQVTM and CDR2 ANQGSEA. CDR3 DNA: TGCAGCGTTGAAGGGGCAGATAACTATGGCTACACCTTC. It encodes CSVEGADNYGYTF.

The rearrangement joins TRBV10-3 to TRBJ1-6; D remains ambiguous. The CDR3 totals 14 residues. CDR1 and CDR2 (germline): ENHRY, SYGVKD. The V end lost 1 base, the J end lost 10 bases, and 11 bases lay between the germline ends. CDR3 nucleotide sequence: TGTGCCATCAGTGAGTTACATGAACAGTCACCCCTCCACTTT. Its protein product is CAISELHEQSPLHF.

The CDR3 DNA follows: TGTGCCAGCAGCTTGTCCCCTAGCGGGGGGTCAAATACGCAGTATTTT. It encodes CASSLSPSGGSNTQYF. The chain recombines TRBV5-6 with TRBJ2-3, with TRBD2 matching over 11 bases. The CDR3 runs 16 residues. The ends lost 1 base at V and 7 bases at J; junction bases unmatched: 8. Germline V gives CDR1 SGHDT, CDR2 YYEEEE.

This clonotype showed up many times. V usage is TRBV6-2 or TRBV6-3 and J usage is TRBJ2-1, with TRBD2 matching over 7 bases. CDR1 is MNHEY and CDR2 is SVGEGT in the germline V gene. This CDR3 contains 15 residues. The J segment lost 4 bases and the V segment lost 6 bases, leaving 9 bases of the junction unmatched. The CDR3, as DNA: TGTGCCAGCAGCAGAGGTACTAGCGTATACAATGAGCAGTTCTTC. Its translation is CASSRGTSVYNEQFF.

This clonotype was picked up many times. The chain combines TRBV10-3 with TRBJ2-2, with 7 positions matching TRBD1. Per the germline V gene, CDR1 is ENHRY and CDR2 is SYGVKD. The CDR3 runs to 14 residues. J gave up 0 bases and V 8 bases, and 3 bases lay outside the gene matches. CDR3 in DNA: TGTGCCATCCGGGGACAGCCGAACACCGGGGAGCTGTTTTTT. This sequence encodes CAIRGQPNTGELFF.

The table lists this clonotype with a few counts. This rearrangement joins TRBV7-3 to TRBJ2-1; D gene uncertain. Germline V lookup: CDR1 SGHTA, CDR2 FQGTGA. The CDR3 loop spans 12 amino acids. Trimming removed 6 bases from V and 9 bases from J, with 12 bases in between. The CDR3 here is CASSLPGLEQFF. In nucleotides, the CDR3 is TGTGCCAGCAGTCTCCCGGGCCTTGAGCAGTTCTTC.

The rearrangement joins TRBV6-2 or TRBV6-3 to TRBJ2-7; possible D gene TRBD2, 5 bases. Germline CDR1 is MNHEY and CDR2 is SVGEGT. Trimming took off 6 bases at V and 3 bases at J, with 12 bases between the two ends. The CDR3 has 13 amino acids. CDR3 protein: CASRKTAGYEQYF. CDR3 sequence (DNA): TGTGCCAGCAGAAAGACGGCGGGCTACGAGCAGTACTTC.

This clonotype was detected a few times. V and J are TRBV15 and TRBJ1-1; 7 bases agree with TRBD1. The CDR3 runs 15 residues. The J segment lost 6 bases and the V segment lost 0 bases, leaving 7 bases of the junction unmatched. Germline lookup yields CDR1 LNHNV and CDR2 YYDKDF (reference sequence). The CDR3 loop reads CATSRDGQGGAEAFF. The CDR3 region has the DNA TGTGCCACCAGCAGAGATGGGCAGGGGGGCGCTGAAGCTTTCTTT.

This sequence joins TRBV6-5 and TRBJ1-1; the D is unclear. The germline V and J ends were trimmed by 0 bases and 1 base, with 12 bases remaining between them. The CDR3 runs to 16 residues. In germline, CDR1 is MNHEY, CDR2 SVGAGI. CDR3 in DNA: TGTGCCAGCAGTTACTCGATGGCTTGGTCGAACACTGAAGCTTTCTTT. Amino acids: CASSYSMAWSNTEAFF.

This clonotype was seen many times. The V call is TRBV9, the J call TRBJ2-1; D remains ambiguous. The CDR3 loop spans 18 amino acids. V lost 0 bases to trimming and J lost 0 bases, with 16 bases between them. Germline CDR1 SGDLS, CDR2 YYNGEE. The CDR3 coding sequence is TGTGCCAGCAGCGTAGGGCCGCACGCCGATACCTCCTACAATGAGCAGTTCTTC. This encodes CASSVGPHADTSYNEQFF.

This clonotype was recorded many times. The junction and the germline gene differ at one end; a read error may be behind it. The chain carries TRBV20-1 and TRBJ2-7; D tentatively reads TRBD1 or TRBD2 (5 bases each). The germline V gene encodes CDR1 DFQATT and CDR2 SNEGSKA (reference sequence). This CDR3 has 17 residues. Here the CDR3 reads CSVRRDRSPSLSYEQYF. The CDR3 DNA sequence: TGCAGTGTTAGAAGGGACCGCTCGCCCAGTCTCTCCTACGAGCAGTACTTC.

CDR3 DNA sequence: TGTGCCAGCAGAACCTCGGGAACTAATGAAAAACTGTTTTTT. This codes for CASRTSGTNEKLFF. The genes are TRBV6-2 or TRBV6-3 and TRBJ1-4; D remains unclear. CDR1 and CDR2 (germline): MNHEY, SVGEGT. The length of the CDR3 is 14 residues. V was cut by 6 bases and J by 1 base, with 9 bases left in between.

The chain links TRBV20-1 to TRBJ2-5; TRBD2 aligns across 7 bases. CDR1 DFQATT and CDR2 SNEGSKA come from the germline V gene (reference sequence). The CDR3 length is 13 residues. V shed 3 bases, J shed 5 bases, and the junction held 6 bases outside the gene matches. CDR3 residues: CSASRAGFETQYF. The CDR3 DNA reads TGCAGTGCTAGTAGAGCGGGGTTCGAGACCCAGTACTTC.

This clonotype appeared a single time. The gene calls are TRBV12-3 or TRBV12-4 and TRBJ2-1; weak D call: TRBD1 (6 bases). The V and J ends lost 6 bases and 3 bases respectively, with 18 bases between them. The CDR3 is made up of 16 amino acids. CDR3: CASRSQGRSFYNEQFF. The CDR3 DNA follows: TGTGCCAGCAGGTCACAGGGACGGAGCTTCTACAATGAGCAGTTCTTC.

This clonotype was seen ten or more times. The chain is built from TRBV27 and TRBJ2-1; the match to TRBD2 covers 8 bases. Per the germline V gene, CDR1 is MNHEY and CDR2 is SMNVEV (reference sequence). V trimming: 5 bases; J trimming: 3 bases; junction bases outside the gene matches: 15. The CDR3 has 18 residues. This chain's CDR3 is CASSRLGGGGEHYNEQFF. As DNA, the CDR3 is TGTGCCAGCAGTCGCCTCGGGGGGGGTGGCGAACACTACAATGAGCAGTTCTTC.

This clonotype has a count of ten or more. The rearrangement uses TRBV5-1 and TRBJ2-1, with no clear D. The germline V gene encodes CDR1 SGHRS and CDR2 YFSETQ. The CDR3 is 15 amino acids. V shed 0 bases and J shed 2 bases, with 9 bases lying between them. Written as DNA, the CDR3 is TGCGCCAGCAGCTTGGTCGACCGCCCCTACAATGAGCAGTTCTTC. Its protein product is CASSLVDRPYNEQFF. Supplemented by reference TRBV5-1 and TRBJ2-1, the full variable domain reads KAGVTQTPRYLIKTRGQQVTLSCSPISGHRSVSWYQQTPGQGLQFLFEYFSETQRNKGNFPGRFSGRQFSNSRSEMNVSTLELGDSALYLCASSLVDRPYNEQFFGPGTRLTVL.

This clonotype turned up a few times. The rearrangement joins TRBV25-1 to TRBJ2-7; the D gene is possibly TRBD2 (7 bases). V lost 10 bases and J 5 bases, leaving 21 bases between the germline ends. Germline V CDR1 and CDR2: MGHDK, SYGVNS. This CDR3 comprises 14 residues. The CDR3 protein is CATSGGAPFDEQYF. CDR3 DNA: TGTGCCACCTCTGGGGGGGCGCCCTTCGACGAGCAGTACTTC.

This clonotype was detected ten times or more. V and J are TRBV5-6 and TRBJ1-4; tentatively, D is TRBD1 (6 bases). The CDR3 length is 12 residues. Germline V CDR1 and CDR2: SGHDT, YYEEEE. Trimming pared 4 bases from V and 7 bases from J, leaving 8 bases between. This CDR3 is CASSGQTEKLFF. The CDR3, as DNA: TGTGCCAGCAGCGGACAGACTGAAAAACTGTTTTTT.